A selection of T cell receptor beta chains follows, all from one sample in a study of T cell responses to AZD1222 COVID-19 vaccine. Measured with immunoSEQ multiplex PCR; TCRdb has only the in-frame clones, and not every one. Of some 61,000 clones listed, approximately 84% are singletons. Sequences were derived from peripheral blood, sampled on day 0 of AZD1222 vaccination. Receptors were obtained from an adult in good health. CDR3s include the opening cysteine and the closing phenylalanine or tryptophan. D genes are given only for firm matches. Part of the rows lack a size; the others show once, few, many or a class for expanded clones.

abundance	d_gene	v_gene	j_gene	CDR3aa	CDR3nt
.	.	TRBV6-2/TRBV6-3	TRBJ1-5	CASSYTARNQPQHF	TGTGCCAGCAGTTACACAGCTAGGAATCAGCCCCAGCATTTT
.	TRBD2	TRBV13	TRBJ2-7	CASSFSSGSYEQYF	TGTGCCAGCAGCTTCTCTAGCGGATCCTACGAGCAGTACTTC
.	.	TRBV2	TRBJ1-5	CASRGDSNQPQHF	TGTGCCAGCAGAGGGGATAGCAATCAGCCCCAGCATTTT
many	TRBD1	TRBV5-6	TRBJ2-7	CASSSPGQGYEQYF	TGTGCCAGCAGCTCTCCGGGACAGGGGTACGAGCAGTACTTC
.	.	TRBV5-6	TRBJ2-1	CASSLDTGHLAMNEQFF	TGTGCCAGCAGCTTGGATACGGGACACTTAGCTATGAATGAGCAGTTCTTC
.	.	TRBV6-2/TRBV6-3	TRBJ1-5	CASSPPQVNQPQHF	TGTGCCAGCAGTCCCCCCCAGGTTAATCAGCCCCAGCATTTT
.	.	TRBV18	TRBJ1-2	CASSPPGINYGYTF	TGTGCCAGCTCACCACCGGGGATTAACTATGGCTACACCTTC
.	.	TRBV5-8	TRBJ1-2	CASSLLQGSYTF	TGTGCCAGCAGCTTGCTTCAGGGGAGCTACACCTTC
.	TRBD1	TRBV18	TRBJ1-5	CASSTGTGAEEPQHF	TGTGCCAGCTCAACCGGGACAGGGGCCGAGGAGCCCCAGCATTTT
once	TRBD1	TRBV19	TRBJ1-5	CATGQTSNQPQHF	TGTGCCACGGGACAGACAAGCAATCAGCCCCAGCATTTT
.	.	TRBV3-1/TRBV3-2	TRBJ1-4	CASSQQQGRGTNEKLFF	TGTGCCAGCAGCCAACAACAGGGTCGGGGGACTAATGAAAAACTGTTTTTT
.	.	TRBV5-4	TRBJ2-3	CASSPGKAESTDTQYF	TGTGCCAGCAGCCCTGGAAAGGCAGAAAGCACAGATACGCAGTATTTT
.	.	TRBV4-1	TRBJ2-3	CASSQDLRGLIADTQYF	TGCGCCAGCAGCCAAGATCTCCGGGGGTTGATTGCAGATACGCAGTATTTT
.	.	TRBV7-3	TRBJ2-7	CASSLNGGGGPYEQYF	TGTGCCAGCAGCTTAAACGGGGGAGGGGGCCCCTACGAGCAGTACTTC
.	.	TRBV3-1/TRBV3-2	TRBJ2-5	CASSLTVGGGLETQYF	TGTGCCAGCAGCCTCACTGTCGGGGGTGGTTTGGAGACCCAGTACTTC
.	.	TRBV13	TRBJ2-3	CASSRPEEDTQYF	TGTGCCAGCAGCCGACCGGAGGAAGATACGCAGTATTTT
.	.	TRBV12-3/TRBV12-4	TRBJ2-5	CASSFKLVETQYF	TGTGCCAGCAGTTTTAAACTAGTCGAGACCCAGTACTTC
.	TRBD1	TRBV28	TRBJ1-5	CASRTGYNQPQHF	TGTGCCAGTCGGACAGGCTACAATCAGCCCCAGCATTTT
.	TRBD2	TRBV7-9	TRBJ2-5	CASSLRAGTSALETQYF	TGTGCCAGCAGCTTACGAGCCGGGACTAGCGCCCTCGAGACCCAGTACTTC
once	.	TRBV27	TRBJ2-7	CASIMRLGRTYEQYF	TGTGCCAGCATCATGCGGCTAGGGCGGACCTACGAGCAGTACTTC
few	.	TRBV28	TRBJ2-1	CASSHPGSSYNEQFF	TGTGCCAGCAGTCATCCAGGGAGCTCCTACAATGAGCAGTTCTTC
.	TRBD2	TRBV6-4	TRBJ2-7	CASSALAGEPYEQYF	TGTGCCAGCAGCGCACTAGCGGGAGAACCCTACGAGCAGTACTTC
.	.	TRBV5-1	TRBJ1-1	CASSLEGWTEAFF	TGCGCCAGCAGCTTAGAGGGGTGGACTGAAGCTTTCTTT
.	.	TRBV7-2	TRBJ2-1	CASSLVGGDEQFF	TGTGCCAGCAGCTTAGTAGGGGGTGATGAGCAGTTCTTC
.	.	TRBV6-2/TRBV6-3	TRBJ2-5	CASSYVRQGHQETQYF	TGTGCCAGCAGTTACGTCAGGCAGGGGCACCAAGAGACCCAGTACTTC
.	.	TRBV7-3	TRBJ2-1	CASSPSGDEQFF	TGTGCCAGCAGCCCCTCAGGTGATGAGCAGTTCTTC
once	.	TRBV27	TRBJ2-2	CASRKTGELFF	TGTGCCAGTCGGAAGACCGGGGAGCTGTTTTTT
.	.	TRBV27	TRBJ1-2	CASSSSPHLVPANYGYTF	TGTGCCAGCAGTTCGAGCCCACATTTAGTTCCGGCTAACTATGGCTACACCTTC
.	.	TRBV11-2	TRBJ2-5	CASSTQSGLGETQYF	TGTGCCAGCAGCACACAAAGCGGGCTGGGGGAGACCCAGTACTTC
.	.	TRBV6-5	TRBJ2-7	CASSYSIGRSYEQYF	TGTGCCAGCAGTTACTCGATTGGGAGATCCTACGAGCAGTACTTC
.	.	TRBV7-8	TRBJ2-3	CASSLKDTQYF	TGTGCCAGCAGCTTAAAAGATACGCAGTATTTT
.	TRBD1	TRBV5-6	TRBJ1-3	CASSLLLDRVSGNTIYF	TGTGCCAGCAGCTTGCTGTTGGACAGGGTCTCTGGAAACACCATATATTTT
.	.	TRBV20-1	TRBJ1-6	CSASRGEGNSPLHF	TGCAGTGCTAGTAGGGGGGAAGGAAATTCACCCCTCCACTTT
.	.	TRBV24-1	TRBJ1-4	CAPISGTNEKLFF	TGTGCCCCGATTTCCGGCACGAATGAAAAACTGTTTTTT
.	.	TRBV19	TRBJ1-5	CASKVPGNQPQHF	TGTGCCAGTAAAGTACCAGGCAATCAGCCCCAGCATTTT
.	TRBD1	TRBV6-5	TRBJ1-3	CASSYDRVSGNTIYF	TGTGCCAGCAGTTACGACAGGGTCTCTGGAAACACCATATATTTT
once	TRBD2	TRBV10-1	TRBJ2-5	CASSDMRLADIIQETQYF	TGCGCCAGCAGTGATATGAGACTAGCGGATATTATTCAAGAGACCCAGTACTTC
.	.	TRBV28	TRBJ1-1	CASSLRATEAFF	TGTGCCAGCAGCCTAAGAGCCACTGAAGCTTTCTTT
.	TRBD2	TRBV11-3	TRBJ2-1	CASSPRAGVNEQFF	TGTGCCAGCAGCCCCCGAGCGGGGGTTAATGAGCAGTTCTTC
.	.	TRBV13	TRBJ2-7	CASSTRGGLTTYEQYF	TGTGCCAGCAGCACCCGTGGGGGACTGACCACCTACGAGCAGTACTTC
.	TRBD1	TRBV5-6	TRBJ1-2	CASSFTGAHGYTF	TGTGCCAGCAGCTTTACAGGGGCCCATGGCTACACCTTC
.	TRBD2	TRBV7-2	TRBJ2-2	CASSLATSGRAGELFF	TGTGCCAGCAGCTTAGCGACTAGCGGGAGAGCCGGGGAGCTGTTTTTT
.	.	TRBV29-1	TRBJ1-1	CSAISFDTEAFF	TGCAGCGCCATTTCGTTCGATACTGAAGCTTTCTTT
.	TRBD1	TRBV27	TRBJ1-1	CASTSGTGGYTEAFF	TGTGCCAGCACCTCCGGGACAGGGGGCTACACTGAAGCTTTCTTT